One sample yielded the 23 T cell receptor beta chains listed below, sequenced in a study of shared clonotypes between healthy human individuals. The data were produced by immunoSEQ multiplex PCR, yet TCRdb's version contains in-frame clones alone and is incomplete. The data hold over 1.5 million clones, with 95% to 99% observed a single time. Input material: naive CD4+ T cells sorted from blood. Subset defined: CD45RA+ positively selected. The receptors here all came from a man younger than 40 in good health.

The chain has TRBV9 and TRBJ1-5; D is possibly TRBD1 (6 bases). Germline lookup yields CDR1 SGDLS and CDR2 YYNGEE. The V and J ends lost 0 bases and 5 bases respectively, with 15 bases between them. The CDR3 totals 16 residues. The CDR3 loop is CASSVEQGGGDQPQHF. CDR3 in DNA: TGTGCCAGCAGCGTAGAACAGGGAGGGGGGGATCAGCCCCAGCATTTT.

This clone showed up just once. The chain is built from TRBV18 and TRBJ2-1; 12 bases agree with TRBD1. The CDR3 loop spans 15 amino acids. Trimming at V came to 6 bases and at J to 6 bases, leaving 6 bases not matched to a gene. Per germline, CDR1 KGHSH and CDR2 LQKENI. The CDR3 DNA follows: TGTGCCAGCTCGTCGGGGACAGGGGGCTTCAATGAGCAGTTCTTC. It encodes CASSSGTGGFNEQFF.

The rearrangement uses TRBV4-3 and TRBJ1-2, with D tentatively TRBD1 (5 bases). The germline CDR1 and CDR2 sequences are LGHNA and YSLEER. The V end was cut by 0 bases, the J end by 7 bases, with 15 bases between. The CDR3 has 15 residues. The chain's CDR3 is CASSQDGREVSGYTF. In nucleotides, the CDR3 is TGCGCCAGCAGCCAAGATGGCAGGGAAGTTTCTGGCTACACCTTC.

The chain links TRBV5-4 to TRBJ2-1; D is perhaps TRBD1 (6 bases). This CDR3 is 13 amino acids long. Trimming took off 1 base at V and 5 bases at J, with 7 bases between the two ends. CDR1 and CDR2 (germline): SGHNT, YYREEE (reference sequence). CDR3 amino acids: CASSLPGDNEQFF. CDR3 nucleotides: TGTGCCAGCAGCTTGCCAGGGGACAATGAGCAGTTCTTC. The full variable domain, completed using reference TRBV5-4 and TRBJ2-1, is ETGVTQSPTHLIKTRGQQVTLRCSSQSGHNTVSWYQQALGQGPQFIFQYYREEENGRGNFPPRFSGLQFPNYSSELNVNALELDDSALYLCASSLPGDNEQFFGPGTRLTVL.

This chain uses TRBV5-4 with TRBJ2-2; D gene ambiguous. Trimming pared 4 bases from V and 6 bases from J, leaving 7 bases between. In germline, CDR1 is SGHNT, CDR2 YYREEE (reference sequence). This CDR3 has 12 residues. The CDR3 bases are TGTGCCAGCAGCCCCGGGTCCGGGGAGCTGTTTTTT. It yields the protein CASSPGSGELFF.

The gene calls are TRBV4-3 and TRBJ2-1; the match to TRBD2 covers 9 bases. Germline-derived CDR1 and CDR2 are LGHNA and YSLEER. The CDR3 has 19 residues. V lost 4 bases and J lost 4; bases outside the gene matches: 17. In DNA form, the CDR3 reads TGCGCCAGCAGCCCAGAGGAAAGTTGGTCGACTAGCGGATACAATGAGCAGTTCTTC. This gives the protein CASSPEESWSTSGYNEQFF.

A single count supports this clone. The chain has TRBV28 and TRBJ2-3; no clear D gene. The V end lost 5 bases, the J end lost 7 bases, and 7 bases lay between the germline ends. Germline values: CDR1 MDHEN, CDR2 SYDVKM. The CDR3 contains 11 residues. The CDR3 nucleotides read TGTGCCAGCAGTCCCGGTTATACGCAGTATTTT. Translated, it gives CASSPGYTQYF.

The rearrangement uses TRBV5-1 and TRBJ2-7; D unresolved. Germline loops: CDR1 SGHRS, CDR2 YFSETQ. Between the trimmed V and J ends, which lost 0 bases and 6 bases, there was a span of 13 bases. The CDR3 sequence is 14 residues long. Here the CDR3 DNA reads TGCGCCAGCAGCTTGGAGCGACATAGTGGCGAGCAGTACTTC. Translating it yields CASSLERHSGEQYF.

The rearrangement joins TRBV7-9 to TRBJ2-2; no definite D call. The V gene lost 8 bases and the J gene lost 5 bases, with 15 bases spanning the gap. CDR1 SEHNR and CDR2 FQNEAQ come from the germline V gene (reference sequence). The CDR3 consists of 14 residues. CDR3 sequence reads: CASLYSRVTGELFF. The CDR3 coding sequence is TGTGCCAGCCTCTACAGTCGGGTAACCGGGGAGCTGTTTTTT.

The chain uses TRBV25-1 and TRBJ2-1, with D unclear. The V gene lost 3 bases and the J gene lost 4 bases, with 7 bases spanning the gap. The CDR3 consists of 13 residues. CDR1 and CDR2 from the germline V gene are MGHDK and SYGVNS. CDR3 sequence (DNA): TGTGCCAGCAGTGATACCAGATACAATGAGCAGTTCTTC. Amino acid sequence: CASSDTRYNEQFF.

The chain combines TRBV14 with TRBJ1-2, with 7 bases fitting TRBD1. V lost 0 bases to trimming and J lost 4 bases; unmatched junction nucleotides: 11. CDR3 length: 17 amino acids. The germline V gene encodes CDR1 SGHDN and CDR2 FVKESK. CDR3 region: CASSQELGQATSYGYTF. The CDR3 DNA is TGTGCCAGCAGCCAAGAATTAGGACAGGCGACGAGCTATGGCTACACCTTC.

This clone has only one observation. Different DNA sequences within this sample yield the same CDR3. J is TRBJ1-2 and V is TRBV5-1; the D gene is possibly TRBD1 (5 bases). The ends were cut back, 4 bases at V and 6 bases at J, with 13 bases in the middle. The CDR3 extends over 13 amino acids. From germline, CDR1 is SGHRS and CDR2 YFSETQ. The CDR3 loop is CASSLGQGDGYTF. The CDR3 coding sequence is TGCGCCAGCAGCCTCGGGCAGGGCGATGGCTACACCTTC.

The chain employs TRBV28 and TRBJ2-7, with D uncertain. CDR3 length: 14 residues. V lost 5 bases to trimming and J lost 1 base, with 12 bases between them. CDR1 and CDR2 (germline): MDHEN, SYDVKM. CDR3 in amino acids: CASSLNPPSYEQYF. CDR3 sequence (DNA): TGTGCCAGCAGTCTCAACCCCCCGTCCTACGAGCAGTACTTC.

The chain has TRBV4-2 and TRBJ2-3; no reliable D call. The CDR3 runs to 12 residues. The V and J ends lost 1 base and 6 bases respectively, with 5 bases between them. CDR1 LGHNA and CDR2 YNFKEQ come from the germline V gene. The chain's CDR3 is CASSQVEDTQYF. For the CDR3, the DNA is TGTGCCAGCAGCCAAGTGGAGGATACGCAGTATTTT.

The chain carries TRBV5-1 and TRBJ2-1, with D perhaps TRBD2 (6 bases). V was pared by 5 bases and J by 10 bases, with 16 bases between. Germline V gene data show CDR1 as SGHRS and CDR2 as YFSETQ. CDR3 length: 13 residues. This chain's CDR3 is CASRGGDRFEQFF. CDR3 in DNA: TGCGCCAGCAGGGGCGGGGATCGGTTCGAGCAGTTCTTC.

The V and J genes are TRBV15 and TRBJ2-5, with 7 bases lining up with TRBD2. The CDR3 runs to 16 residues. CDR1 and CDR2 (germline): LNHNV, YYDKDF (reference sequence). V shed 1 base, J shed 9 bases, and the junction held 14 bases outside the gene matches. The CDR3 sequence is CATSRVAGDPLGAQYF. The CDR3 bases are TGTGCCACCAGCAGAGTGGCGGGAGACCCCTTGGGGGCCCAGTACTTC.

This clone was seen a single time. CDR3: CASRLRIWNQPQHF. As DNA, the CDR3 is TGTGCCAGCAGACTCCGTATTTGGAATCAGCCCCAGCATTTT. The V call is TRBV28, the J call TRBJ1-5; unclear D gene. Trimming removed 6 bases at V and 4 bases at J, with 13 bases between. Germline loops: CDR1 MDHEN, CDR2 SYDVKM. This CDR3 contains 14 residues.

This rearrangement joins TRBV6-5 to TRBJ1-2; perhaps TRBD1 as D (5 bases). Germline values: CDR1 MNHEY, CDR2 SVGAGI. This CDR3 has 11 residues. The germline V and J ends were trimmed by 6 bases and 3 bases, with 5 bases remaining between them. The CDR3 sequence: CASRGDYGYTF. The CDR3 DNA is TGTGCCAGCAGGGGGGACTATGGCTACACCTTC.

The genes are TRBV18 and TRBJ2-1, with D hard to call. The CDR3 has 13 residues. Trimming stripped 10 bases from V and 0 bases from J, with 10 bases between. CDR1 is KGHSH, CDR2 LQKENI, per germline. This CDR3 reads CATTVSSYNEQFF. The CDR3 DNA reads as TGTGCCACCACGGTTAGCTCCTACAATGAGCAGTTCTTC.

Here the CDR3 reads CASSSPGGKGGELFF. CDR3 nucleotides: TGTGCCAGCAGCTCCCCAGGAGGGAAGGGCGGGGAGCTGTTTTTT. This chain links TRBV5-4 with TRBJ2-2; D might be TRBD2 (6 bases). The CDR3 has 15 residues. The germline V and J ends were trimmed by 3 bases and 7 bases, with 16 bases remaining between them. Per the germline V gene, CDR1 is SGHNT and CDR2 is YYREEE (reference sequence).

V gene TRBV5-1 combines with J gene TRBJ2-5; D uncertain. V was pared by 1 base and J by 5 bases, with 9 bases between. The CDR3 consists of 13 residues. Germline assignment: CDR1 SGHRS and CDR2 YFSETQ. The DNA of the CDR3 is TGCGCCAGCAGCTTGAGGCAGGCGGAGACCCAGTACTTC. It is translated as CASSLRQAETQYF.

The rearrangement joins TRBV11-2 to TRBJ2-1; maybe TRBD2 (6 bases). V was clipped by 2 bases and J by 4 bases, with 15 bases between them. Per the germline V gene, CDR1 is SGHAT and CDR2 is FQNNGV. The CDR3 has 16 amino acids. The DNA for the CDR3 is TGTGCCAGCAGCTTAAGGAGGGCCGCGCTTTACAATGAGCAGTTCTTC. Its translation: CASSLRRAALYNEQFF.

The CDR3 protein is CASSGASHLNQPQHF. Written as DNA, the CDR3 is TGTGCCAGCAGTGGGGCCAGTCACCTCAATCAGCCCCAGCATTTT. V is TRBV28 and J is TRBJ1-5; a possible D gene is TRBD1 (5 bases). Germline V gene lookup returns CDR1 MDHEN and CDR2 SYDVKM. CDR3 length equals 15 residues. Trimming took 5 bases from V and 3 from J, leaving 14 bases between them.